The clone carrying this T cell receptor beta chain has a handful of counts. These data are taken from a study of T cells in localized non-small cell lung cancer. Sequencing was performed with immunoSEQ multiplex PCR; in TCRdb, only in-frame clones are kept and a portion is missing. Found here are some 21,000 clones, around 90% of them singletons; the top ten hold 30%. This CDR3 comprises 15 residues. V lost 2 bases, J lost 2 bases, and 13 bases lay in between. Germline CDR1 is SGHVS and CDR2 is FQNEAQ. The V gene is TRBV7-8, the J gene TRBJ2-7; tentatively, D is TRBD1 (5 bases). This TCR came from a male donor aged 60 or over with stage II lung adenocarcinoma. The specimen comprised peripheral blood mononuclear cells, sampled before any cancer treatment. CDR3 loop: CASSLSRGIAYEQYF. The DNA of the CDR3 is TGTGCCAGCAGCTTATCTAGGGGAATAGCCTACGAGCAGTACTTC.